One and the same sample provided the 19 T cell receptor beta chains below, sequenced in a study of cytomegalovirus exposure and HLA in healthy donors. Repertoires were generated with immunoSEQ multiplex PCR, while TCRdb's copy carries only in-frame clones and drops some. The data contain some 60,000 clones, roughly 96% of them singletons. Sequencing was carried out using PBMCs. The receptors come from a man younger than 35 in good health and CMV-seronegative.

The genes are TRBV4-1 and TRBJ1-2; 7 nucleotides agree with TRBD1. V gave up 5 bases and J gave up 1 base; unmatched junction bases: 7. The CDR3 contains 15 residues. Germline CDR1 MGHRA, CDR2 YSYEKL. The CDR3: CASSSRDRLNYGYTF. CDR3 DNA: TGCGCCAGCAGCAGCCGGGACAGACTTAACTATGGCTACACCTTC.

CDR3 DNA sequence: TGTGCCAGCAGCTTGGTCCAGGTTCAAGGCCACGAGCAGTACTTC. Translating gives CASSLVQVQGHEQYF. The chain combines TRBV5-8 with TRBJ2-7; D is undetermined. The V and J ends lost 0 bases and 5 bases respectively, with 15 bases between them. The CDR3 extends over 15 amino acids. Germline assignment: CDR1 SGHTS and CDR2 YDEGEE.

V and J are TRBV11-1 and TRBJ2-5; 7 positions match TRBD1. The CDR3 runs to 13 residues. V shed 5 bases, J shed 5 bases, and the junction held 5 bases outside the gene matches. Germline V lookup: CDR1 SGHAT, CDR2 FQDESV (reference sequence). The CDR3 protein is CASSHRGHETQYF. In nucleotides, the CDR3 is TGTGCCAGCAGCCACAGGGGTCACGAGACCCAGTACTTC. Combining the CDR3 with reference TRBV11-1 and TRBJ2-5 gives the whole variable domain EAEVAQSPRYKITEKSQAVAFWCDPISGHATLYWYRQILGQGPELLVQFQDESVVDDSQLPKDRFSAERLKGVDSTLKIQPAELGDSAMYLCASSHRGHETQYFGPGTRLLVL.

The V and J genes are TRBV7-9 and TRBJ2-1; D is possibly TRBD2 (6 bases). The CDR3 loop spans 14 amino acids. CDR1 and CDR2 (germline): SEHNR, FQNEAQ (reference sequence). Trimming left V 5 bases short and J 3 bases short, with 11 bases between. The CDR3 nucleotides read TGTGCCAGCAGCCTCAGTAGCGGCTACAATGAGCAGTTCTTC. It is translated as CASSLSSGYNEQFF.

V is TRBV19 and J is TRBJ1-1; D remains ambiguous. The V end lost 3 bases, the J end lost 7 bases, and 18 bases lay between the germline ends. This CDR3 contains 15 residues. The V gene's germline CDR1 is LNHDA and CDR2 SQIVND (reference sequence). The CDR3 DNA is TGTGCCAGTAGTATTTCGGTCCCGCCCGCTGGTGAAGCTTTCTTT. Its protein product is CASSISVPPAGEAFF.

This clone was detected a few times. The chain couples TRBV5-1 to TRBJ2-1; 9 positions match TRBD2. This CDR3 spans 14 amino acids. The J segment lost 4 bases and the V segment lost 4 bases, leaving 3 bases of the junction unmatched. The germline gives CDR1 SGHRS, CDR2 YFSETQ. CDR3 amino acids: CASSERGAYNEQFF. The CDR3 region has the DNA TGCGCCAGCAGCGAGCGGGGGGCGTACAATGAGCAGTTCTTC.

The CDR3 loop reads CASGETLQYF. DNA of the CDR3: TGTGCCAGCGGGGAGACGTTGCAGTACTTC. The chain couples TRBV25-1 to TRBJ2-7; weak D call: TRBD2 (5 bases). Per the germline V gene, CDR1 is MGHDK and CDR2 is SYGVNS. V shed 8 bases and J shed 9 bases, with 11 bases lying between them. The CDR3 loop spans 10 amino acids.

Notes on this clone: Other DNA sequences in this specimen translate into the identical CDR3. The chain uses TRBV29-1 and TRBJ2-5, with TRBD2 matching 7 bases. The V and J ends lost 4 bases and 5 bases, in that order; junction bases with no gene match: 10. The CDR3 is 14 amino acids. Per germline, CDR1 SQVTM and CDR2 ANQGSEA. CDR3 protein: CSVGLAGVGETQYF. For the CDR3, the DNA is TGCAGCGTTGGCCTGGCGGGAGTGGGGGAGACCCAGTACTTC.

This clone was detected a few times. The chain joins TRBV7-8 to TRBJ2-7, with D possibly matching TRBD1 (6 bases). The CDR3 loop spans 13 amino acids. V lost 1 base, J lost 4 bases, and 8 bases lay in between. In germline, CDR1 is SGHVS, CDR2 FQNEAQ. The CDR3 protein is CASSLEQGYEQYF. DNA of the CDR3: TGTGCCAGCAGCTTAGAGCAGGGGTACGAGCAGTACTTC.

The chain couples TRBV28 to TRBJ1-2; D possibly corresponds to TRBD1 (6 bases). The V end was cut by 8 bases, the J end by 6 bases, with 10 bases between. The CDR3 runs 11 residues. CDR1 is MDHEN, CDR2 SYDVKM, per germline. This chain's CDR3 is CASGQYHGYTF. CDR3 bases: TGTGCCAGCGGACAGTATCATGGCTACACCTTC.

This chain connects TRBV7-2 to TRBJ2-5; 14 nucleotides align to TRBD2. Germline V CDR1 and CDR2: SGHTA, FQGNSA. CDR3 size: 16 residues. The junction had 7 bases not matched to a gene; V was cut back by 3 bases and J by 7 bases. This CDR3 reads CASSFGLAGGPGTQYF. The CDR3 region has the DNA TGTGCCAGCAGCTTCGGACTAGCGGGAGGCCCGGGGACCCAGTACTTC.

This CDR3 reads CAWSYTSDEQFF. The CDR3 nucleotides read TGTGCCTGGAGTTATACAAGCGATGAGCAGTTCTTC. The chain employs TRBV30 and TRBJ2-1; D is ambiguous. Between the trimmed V and J ends, which lost 2 bases and 8 bases, there was a span of 10 bases. CDR3 length equals 12 residues. Germline loops: CDR1 GTSNPN, CDR2 SVGIG (reference sequence).

The chain carries TRBV29-1 and TRBJ2-5; TRBD2 might be the D (6 bases). The CDR3 spans 14 residues. Looked up from germline, CDR1 is SQVTM and CDR2 is ANQGSEA. The V end lost 3 bases, the J end lost 4 bases, and 15 bases lay between the germline ends. In DNA form, the CDR3 reads TGCAGCGTTGATCTGGGCGCGGGGCCAGAGACCCAGTACTTC. This gives the protein CSVDLGAGPETQYF.

The chain couples TRBV10-3 to TRBJ1-4; tentatively, D is TRBD1 (6 bases). The CDR3 totals 15 residues. The germline V and J ends were trimmed by 4 bases and 0 bases, with 9 bases remaining between them. Per germline, CDR1 ENHRY and CDR2 SYGVKD. CDR3 DNA: TGTGCCATCAGTGGGGGGCAGGCAACTAATGAAAAACTGTTTTTT. It specifies CAISGGQATNEKLFF.

The V call is TRBV4-3, the J call TRBJ2-7; 12 nucleotides line up with TRBD2. In germline, CDR1 is LGHNA, CDR2 YSLEER. Trimming removed 1 base from V and 3 bases from J; junction bases left unmatched: 1. The CDR3 loop spans 15 amino acids. The CDR3: CASSQGTSGNYEQYF. Here the CDR3 DNA reads TGCGCCAGCAGCCAAGGGACTAGCGGGAACTACGAGCAGTACTTC.

The rearrangement uses TRBV6-6 and TRBJ1-2; 8 bases agree with TRBD1. The V segment lost 2 bases and the J segment 8 bases; nucleotides outside the gene matches: 7. This CDR3 contains 14 residues. CDR1 and CDR2 from the germline V gene are MNHNY and SVGAGI (reference sequence). This CDR3 is CASSYLPTGEGYTF. CDR3 nucleotides: TGTGCCAGCAGTTACCTACCGACAGGGGAAGGCTACACCTTC.

The CDR3 nucleotides read TGTGCCAGCAGCAAGACTAGCGGGAGACCCCAAGAGACCCAGTACTTC. Translating gives CASSKTSGRPQETQYF. This chain connects TRBV7-9 to TRBJ2-5, with TRBD2 matching 12 bases. Losses at the gene ends were 5 bases for V and 1 base for J; bases not matched to a gene: 5. CDR1 is SEHNR, CDR2 FQNEAQ, per germline (reference sequence). The CDR3 runs to 16 residues.

CDR3 sequence (DNA): TGTGCCAGCAGTGAGAGTCAGGAACTGAACACTGAAGCTTTCTTT. This encodes CASSESQELNTEAFF. This rearrangement joins TRBV2 to TRBJ1-1; D unclear. V was shortened by 3 bases and J by 0 bases, with 11 bases between the two germline ends. The CDR3 sequence is 15 residues long. The germline CDR1 and CDR2 sequences are SNHLY and FYNNEI.

This chain uses TRBV9 with TRBJ2-1, with 8 bases identical to TRBD1. This CDR3 comprises 14 residues. Germline trimming cut 3 bases from V and 6 bases from J; bases unmatched to any gene: 5. From germline, CDR1 is SGDLS and CDR2 YYNGEE. The CDR3 DNA reads as TGTGCCAGCAGCGACCGGGACAGGCTCAATGAGCAGTTCTTC. Translating gives CASSDRDRLNEQFF.